A selection of T cell receptor beta chains follows, all from one sample in a study of CD8 T cells in ankylosing spondylitis. One entry per CDR3 protein results from TCRdb running MiXCR on the 5' RACE reads. The sample holds approximately 500,000 distinct CDR3 sequences, 10% to 15% seen once. Sequencing used blood, either unsorted or a sorted T cell fraction (not recorded which). These receptors all come from a male donor with ankylosing spondylitis. The CDR3 runs from the conserved cysteine through the conserved F or W. D genes are given only for firm matches. Only part of the rows carry a size: once, few, many, or a class if the clone is expanded.

V gene: TRBV7-9; D gene: -; clone size: few; J gene: TRBJ2-5; CDR3 length: 14; CDR3 protein: CASSLDPGEETQYF; CDR3 DNA: TGTGCCAGCAGCTTAGATCCAGGGGAAGAGACCCAGTACTTC
V gene: TRBV5-1; D gene: TRBD2; clone size: few; J gene: TRBJ2-7; CDR3 length: 14; CDR3 protein: CASSPTSGRHEQYF; CDR3 DNA: TGCGCCAGCAGCCCCACTAGCGGGCGCCACGAGCAGTACTTC
V gene: TRBV6-5; D gene: TRBD2; clone size: many; J gene: TRBJ2-1; CDR3 length: 14; CDR3 protein: CASSSTSGSNEQFF; CDR3 DNA: TGCGCCAGCAGCTCGACTAGCGGGAGCAATGAGCAGTTCTTC
V gene: TRBV5-1; D gene: -; clone size: -; J gene: TRBJ2-1; CDR3 length: 13; CDR3 protein: CASSPGSNNEQFF; CDR3 DNA: TGTGCCAGCTCACCAGGGAGCAACAATGAGCAGTTCTTC
V gene: TRBV24-1; D gene: TRBD1; clone size: -; J gene: TRBJ2-3; CDR3 length: 16; CDR3 protein: CATSDPRQGPLNTQYF; CDR3 DNA: TGTGCCACCAGTGATCCCCGACAGGGCCCGCTTAATACGCAGTATTTT
V gene: TRBV29-1; D gene: TRBD1; clone size: -; J gene: TRBJ1-5; CDR3 length: 15; CDR3 protein: CSVGDSANSNQPQHF; CDR3 DNA: TGCAGCGTTGGGGACAGCGCCAATAGCAATCAGCCCCAGCATTTT
V gene: TRBV2; D gene: TRBD2; clone size: -; J gene: TRBJ2-7; CDR3 length: 13; CDR3 protein: CASNRGEVYEQYF; CDR3 DNA: TGTGCCAGCAACCGGGGGGAGGTCTACGAGCAGTACTTC
V gene: TRBV12-3/TRBV12-4; D gene: TRBD1; clone size: few; J gene: TRBJ2-2; CDR3 length: 15; CDR3 protein: CASSMGQGDTGELFF; CDR3 DNA: TGTGCCAGCAGTATGGGACAGGGTGACACCGGGGAGCTGTTTTTT
V gene: TRBV20-1; D gene: TRBD1; clone size: -; J gene: TRBJ1-3; CDR3 length: 13; CDR3 protein: CSARGTGGNTIYF; CDR3 DNA: TGCAGTGCTAGAGGGACAGGCGGAAACACCATATATTTT
V gene: TRBV20-1; D gene: TRBD1; clone size: -; J gene: TRBJ1-5; CDR3 length: 16; CDR3 protein: CSASKGTAWSNQPQHF; CDR3 DNA: TGCAGTGCTAGTAAGGGGACAGCCTGGAGCAATCAGCCCCAGCATTTT
V gene: TRBV7-9; D gene: TRBD1; clone size: -; J gene: TRBJ1-5; CDR3 length: 14; CDR3 protein: CASGQGTGNQPQHF; CDR3 DNA: TGTGCCAGCGGACAGGGGACGGGCAATCAGCCCCAGCATTTT
V gene: TRBV5-1; D gene: -; clone size: -; J gene: TRBJ1-1; CDR3 length: 14; CDR3 protein: CASSLETGRTEAFF; CDR3 DNA: TGCGCCAGCAGCTTGGAGACGGGGAGGACTGAAGCTTTCTTT
V gene: TRBV5-1; D gene: TRBD1; clone size: many; J gene: TRBJ1-4; CDR3 length: 15; CDR3 protein: CASSLEGQGGEKLFF; CDR3 DNA: TGCGCCAGCAGCCTGGAGGGACAGGGCGGAGAAAAACTGTTTTTT
V gene: TRBV6-1; D gene: TRBD2; clone size: -; J gene: TRBJ2-7; CDR3 length: 16; CDR3 protein: CASRGGLAGHYYEQYF; CDR3 DNA: TGTGCCAGCAGAGGGGGACTAGCGGGTCACTACTACGAGCAGTACTTC